This T cell receptor beta chain stems from a study of cytomegalovirus exposure and HLA in healthy donors. General study findings and limits: CMV antigen specificity was confirmed in vitro for a few CMV-associated chains.

In the case of this clone: What it binds is not known.

Primers for the PCR totalled 60 Vbeta and 13 Jbeta. Authors' methods: As a later analysis found, there were around 86 million unique TCR beta chains, of which roughly 11 million were shared. Clones were sequenced by immunoSEQ multiplex PCR, and TCRdb holds only the in-frame ones, with some missing. V, J and clone size derive from that table, while D and trimming were established from the DNA sequence. Here the sample spans around 200,000 clones, around 88% being singletons. The V gene end was trimmed by 7 bases and the J gene end by 7 bases; junction bases not matched to a gene: 18. Germline loops: CDR1 SNHLY, CDR2 FYNNEI. The CDR3 extends over 17 amino acids.

The source of this sequence is a woman in her 30s in good health and CMV-seronegative. Sequencing was done on a sample of PBMCs. J is TRBJ1-2 and V is TRBV2, with TRBD1 identical over 10 bases. The chain's CDR3 is CASTFSGGQGRLRGYTF. The CDR3 coding sequence is TGTGCCAGCACTTTCTCCGGGGGACAGGGGAGATTGCGTGGCTACACCTTC.